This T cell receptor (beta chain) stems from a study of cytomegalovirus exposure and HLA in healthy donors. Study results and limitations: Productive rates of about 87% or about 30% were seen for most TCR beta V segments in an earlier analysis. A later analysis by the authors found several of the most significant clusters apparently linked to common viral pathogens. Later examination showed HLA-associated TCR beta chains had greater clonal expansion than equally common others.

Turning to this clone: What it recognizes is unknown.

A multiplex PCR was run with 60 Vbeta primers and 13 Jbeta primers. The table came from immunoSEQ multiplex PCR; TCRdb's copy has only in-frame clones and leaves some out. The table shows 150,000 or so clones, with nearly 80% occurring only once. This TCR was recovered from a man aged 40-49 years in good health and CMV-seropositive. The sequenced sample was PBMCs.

CDR3 residues: CAITKDRGLEQFF. The CDR3 DNA is TGTGCCATCACCAAGGACAGGGGGCTTGAGCAGTTCTTC. The chain carries TRBV10-3 and TRBJ2-1; 11 bases fit TRBD1. Germline CDR1 is ENHRY and CDR2 is SYGVKD. V dropped 7 bases and J dropped 9; count of bases not matched to a gene: 5. CDR3 length: 13 residues.